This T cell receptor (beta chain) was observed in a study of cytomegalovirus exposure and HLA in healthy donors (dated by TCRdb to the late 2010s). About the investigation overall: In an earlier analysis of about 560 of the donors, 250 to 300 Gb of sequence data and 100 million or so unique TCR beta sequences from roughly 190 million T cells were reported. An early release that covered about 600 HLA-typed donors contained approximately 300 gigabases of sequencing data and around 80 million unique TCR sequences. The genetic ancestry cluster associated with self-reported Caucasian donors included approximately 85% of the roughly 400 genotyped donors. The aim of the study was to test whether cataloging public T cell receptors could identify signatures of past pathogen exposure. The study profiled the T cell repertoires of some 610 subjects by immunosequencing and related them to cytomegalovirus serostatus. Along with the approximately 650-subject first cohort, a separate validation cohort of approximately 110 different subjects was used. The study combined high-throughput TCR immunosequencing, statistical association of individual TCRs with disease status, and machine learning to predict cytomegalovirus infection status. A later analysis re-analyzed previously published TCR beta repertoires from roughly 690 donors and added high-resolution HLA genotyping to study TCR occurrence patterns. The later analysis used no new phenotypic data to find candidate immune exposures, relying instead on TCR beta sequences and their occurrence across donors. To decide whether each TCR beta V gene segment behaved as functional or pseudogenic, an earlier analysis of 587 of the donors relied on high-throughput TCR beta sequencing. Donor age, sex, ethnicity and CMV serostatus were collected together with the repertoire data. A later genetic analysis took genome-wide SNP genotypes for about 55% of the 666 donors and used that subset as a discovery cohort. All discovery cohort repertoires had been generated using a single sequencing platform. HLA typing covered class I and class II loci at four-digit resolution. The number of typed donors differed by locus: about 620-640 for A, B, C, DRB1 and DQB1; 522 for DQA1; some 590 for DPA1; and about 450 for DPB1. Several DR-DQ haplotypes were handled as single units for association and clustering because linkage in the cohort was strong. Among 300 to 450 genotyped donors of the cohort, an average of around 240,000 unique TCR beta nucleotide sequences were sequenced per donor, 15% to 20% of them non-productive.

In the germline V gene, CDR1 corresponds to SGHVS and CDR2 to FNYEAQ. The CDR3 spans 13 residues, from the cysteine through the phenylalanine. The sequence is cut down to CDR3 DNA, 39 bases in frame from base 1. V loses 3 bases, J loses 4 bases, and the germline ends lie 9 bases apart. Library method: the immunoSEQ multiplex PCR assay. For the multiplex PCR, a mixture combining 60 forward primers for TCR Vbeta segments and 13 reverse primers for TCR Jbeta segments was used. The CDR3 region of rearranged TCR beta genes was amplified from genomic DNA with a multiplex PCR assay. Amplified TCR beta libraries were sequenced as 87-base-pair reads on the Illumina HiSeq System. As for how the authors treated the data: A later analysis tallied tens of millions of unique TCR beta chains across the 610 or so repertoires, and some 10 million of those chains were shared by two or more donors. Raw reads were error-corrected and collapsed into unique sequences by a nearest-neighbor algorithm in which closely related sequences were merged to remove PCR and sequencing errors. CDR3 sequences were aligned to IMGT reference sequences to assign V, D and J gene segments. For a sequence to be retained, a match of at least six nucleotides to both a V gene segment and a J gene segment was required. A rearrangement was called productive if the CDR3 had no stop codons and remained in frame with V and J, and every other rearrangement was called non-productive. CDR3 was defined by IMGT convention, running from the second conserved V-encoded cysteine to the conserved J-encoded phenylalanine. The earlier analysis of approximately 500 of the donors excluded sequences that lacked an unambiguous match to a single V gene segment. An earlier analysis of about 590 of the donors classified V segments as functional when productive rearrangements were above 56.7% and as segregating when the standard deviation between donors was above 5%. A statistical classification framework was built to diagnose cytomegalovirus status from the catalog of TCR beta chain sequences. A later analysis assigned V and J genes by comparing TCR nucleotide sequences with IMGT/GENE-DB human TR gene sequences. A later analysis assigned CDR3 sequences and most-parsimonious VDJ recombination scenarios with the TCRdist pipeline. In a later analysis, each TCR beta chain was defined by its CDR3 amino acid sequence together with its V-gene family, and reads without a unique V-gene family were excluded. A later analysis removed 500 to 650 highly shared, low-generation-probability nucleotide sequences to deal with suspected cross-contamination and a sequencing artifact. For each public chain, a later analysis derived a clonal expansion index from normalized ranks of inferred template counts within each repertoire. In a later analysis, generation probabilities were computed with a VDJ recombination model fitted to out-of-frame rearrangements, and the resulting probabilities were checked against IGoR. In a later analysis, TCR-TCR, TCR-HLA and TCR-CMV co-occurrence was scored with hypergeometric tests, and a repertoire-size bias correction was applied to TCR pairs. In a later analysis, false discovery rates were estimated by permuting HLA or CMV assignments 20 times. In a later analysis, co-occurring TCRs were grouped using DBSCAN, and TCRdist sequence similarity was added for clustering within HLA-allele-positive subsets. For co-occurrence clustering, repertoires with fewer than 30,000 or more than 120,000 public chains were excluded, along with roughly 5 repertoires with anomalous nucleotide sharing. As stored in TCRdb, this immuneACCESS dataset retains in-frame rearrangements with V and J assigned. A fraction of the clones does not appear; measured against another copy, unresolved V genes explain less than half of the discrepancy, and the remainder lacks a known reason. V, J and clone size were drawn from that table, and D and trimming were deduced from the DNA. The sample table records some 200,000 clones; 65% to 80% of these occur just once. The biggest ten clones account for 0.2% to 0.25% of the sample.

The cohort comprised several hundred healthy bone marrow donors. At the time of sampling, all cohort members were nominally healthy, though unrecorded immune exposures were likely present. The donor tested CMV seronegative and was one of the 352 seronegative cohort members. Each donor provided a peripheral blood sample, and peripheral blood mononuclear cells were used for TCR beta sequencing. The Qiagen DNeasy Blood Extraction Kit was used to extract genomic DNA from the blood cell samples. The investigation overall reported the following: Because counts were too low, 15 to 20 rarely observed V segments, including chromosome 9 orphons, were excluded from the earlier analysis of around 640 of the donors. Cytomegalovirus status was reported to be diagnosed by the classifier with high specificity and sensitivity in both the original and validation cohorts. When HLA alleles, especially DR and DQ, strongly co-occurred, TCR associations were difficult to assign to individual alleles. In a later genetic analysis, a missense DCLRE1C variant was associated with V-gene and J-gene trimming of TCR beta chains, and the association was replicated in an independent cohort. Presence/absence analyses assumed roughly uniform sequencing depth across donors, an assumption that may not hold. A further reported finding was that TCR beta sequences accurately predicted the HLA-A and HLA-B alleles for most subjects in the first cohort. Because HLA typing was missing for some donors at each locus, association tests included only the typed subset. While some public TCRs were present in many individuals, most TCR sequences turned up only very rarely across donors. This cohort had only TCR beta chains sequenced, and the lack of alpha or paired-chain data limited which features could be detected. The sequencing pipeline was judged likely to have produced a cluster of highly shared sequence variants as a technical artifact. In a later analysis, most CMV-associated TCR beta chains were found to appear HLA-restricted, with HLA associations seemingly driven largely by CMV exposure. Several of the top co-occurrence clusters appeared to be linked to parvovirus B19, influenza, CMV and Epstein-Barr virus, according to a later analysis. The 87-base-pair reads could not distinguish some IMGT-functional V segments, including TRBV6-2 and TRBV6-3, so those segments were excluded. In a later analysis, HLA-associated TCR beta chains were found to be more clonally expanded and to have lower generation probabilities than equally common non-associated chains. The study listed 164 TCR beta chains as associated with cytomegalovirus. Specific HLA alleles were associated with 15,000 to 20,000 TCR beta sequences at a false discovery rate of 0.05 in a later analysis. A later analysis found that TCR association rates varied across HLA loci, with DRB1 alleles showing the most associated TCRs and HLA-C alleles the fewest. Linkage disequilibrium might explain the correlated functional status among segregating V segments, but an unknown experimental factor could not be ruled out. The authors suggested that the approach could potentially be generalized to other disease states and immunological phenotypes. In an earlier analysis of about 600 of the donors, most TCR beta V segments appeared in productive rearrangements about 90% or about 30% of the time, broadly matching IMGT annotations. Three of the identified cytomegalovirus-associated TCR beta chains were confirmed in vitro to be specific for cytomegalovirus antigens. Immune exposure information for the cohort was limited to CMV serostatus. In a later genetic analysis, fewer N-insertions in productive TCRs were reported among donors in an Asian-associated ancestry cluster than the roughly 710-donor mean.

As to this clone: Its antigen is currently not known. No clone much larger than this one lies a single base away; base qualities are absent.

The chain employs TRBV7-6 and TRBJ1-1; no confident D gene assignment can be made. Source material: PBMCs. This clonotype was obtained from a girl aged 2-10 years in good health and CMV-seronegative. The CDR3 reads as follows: CASSFSPGTEAFF. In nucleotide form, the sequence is TGTGCCAGCAGCTTCAGTCCGGGCACTGAAGCTTTCTTT. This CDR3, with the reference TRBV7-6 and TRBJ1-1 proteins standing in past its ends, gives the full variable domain GAGVSQSPRYKVTKRGQDVALRCDPISGHVSLYWYRQALGQGPEFLTYFNYEAQQDKSGLPNDRFSAERPEGSISTLTIQRTEQRDSAMYRCASSFSPGTEAFFGQGTRLTVV.